This T cell receptor (beta chain) emerged from a study of cytomegalovirus exposure and HLA in healthy donors. Study-level results: Most of the TCR beta V segments (in an earlier analysis) were productive either about 87% or about 30% of the time. Relative to the roughly 690-donor mean, N-insertions were reportedly fewer in an Asian-associated ancestry cluster in a later analysis. It was reported that TCR beta sequences correctly inferred the HLA-A and HLA-B alleles for most subjects.

Looked up from germline, CDR1 is SGDLS and CDR2 is YYNGEE. Trimming shortened V by 0 bases and J by 0 bases, and 12 bases separated the two germline ends. This CDR3 region has 17 residues. At the time of sampling, donors were nominally healthy, though unrecorded immune exposures were likely. This clone was observed a single time. Its antigen remains unknown. Amplification used 60 Vbeta primers and 13 Jbeta primers. Assay used: immunoSEQ multiplex PCR; TCRdb lists only in-frame clones, some missing. Among 120,000 or so clones, less than 85% were seen once, and the ten largest hold roughly 13%. The sequenced material came from PBMCs. The chain has TRBV9 and TRBJ1-4; no firm D call. The receptor was derived from a man aged 30-40 years in good health and CMV-seropositive. The CDR3 coding sequence is TGTGCCAGCAGCGTAGGAGGAGGGTTGTCAACTAATGAAAAACTGTTTTTT. Residues: CASSVGGGLSTNEKLFF.